This entry lists 19 T cell receptor beta chains sequenced from one sample in a study of shared clonotypes between healthy human individuals. The method was immunoSEQ multiplex PCR; TCRdb's version includes in-frame clones alone and lacks a portion of them. The repertoire holds about a million clones, with roughly 70% as singletons. Source material: memory CD4+ T cells sorted from blood. Subset described: CD45RA-negative fraction. The receptors were sampled from a man younger than 35 in good health.

The rearrangement links TRBV7-9 to TRBJ1-2; D remains ambiguous. Germline V CDR1 and CDR2: SEHNR, FQNEAQ (reference sequence). With 5 bases removed from V and 7 bases from J, the gap between germline ends came to 17 bases. CDR3 length: 14 amino acids. The CDR3 DNA follows: TGTGCCAGCAGCCCCAGCGGCAGTTCGCGTGGCTACACCTTC. Translated: CASSPSGSSRGYTF.

V gene TRBV7-9 combines with J gene TRBJ2-5; 8 bases line up with TRBD1. V was clipped by 6 bases and J by 5 bases; unmatched bases: 17. The CDR3 runs to 17 residues. Germline lookup yields CDR1 SEHNR and CDR2 FQNEAQ (reference sequence). DNA of the CDR3: TGTGCCAGCAGTACAAAGAATCCGGGACAGGCCGGGGAGACCCAGTACTTC. Protein product: CASSTKNPGQAGETQYF.

This clone was counted many times. The chain recombines TRBV19 with TRBJ1-4, with D uncertain. Germline V gene sequence: CDR1 LNHDA, CDR2 SQIVND (reference sequence). V shed 5 bases and J shed 6 bases, with 19 bases lying between them. CDR3 size: 16 residues. The CDR3 nucleotides read TGTGCCAGTAGTCCCCTCCAGGCCCGAGGTTATGAAAAACTGTTTTTT. Translated: CASSPLQARGYEKLFF.

This clone was found once. The genes are TRBV2 and TRBJ2-7; D possibly corresponds to TRBD1 (6 bases). V was trimmed by 5 bases and J by 5 bases, leaving 22 bases between them. CDR3 length: 16 amino acids. Germline V gene sequence: CDR1 SNHLY, CDR2 FYNNEI. In DNA, the CDR3 is TGTGCCAGCAGTCCTCAGACAGGACACGGAATCCACGAGCAGTACTTC. Its protein is CASSPQTGHGIHEQYF.

The V gene is TRBV4-1, the J gene TRBJ2-5, with 14 bases that match TRBD2. The CDR3 extends over 16 amino acids. V was pared by 3 bases and J by 4 bases, with 4 bases of the junction left unmatched. Germline CDR1 is MGHRA and CDR2 is YSYEKL. CDR3 nucleotides: TGCGCCAGCAGCCAGGGACTAGCGGGAGTGTTAGAGACCCAGTACTTC. This codes for CASSQGLAGVLETQYF.

The chain combines TRBV4-3 with TRBJ2-5; the D gene is possibly TRBD2 (5 bases). Germline values: CDR1 LGHNA, CDR2 YSLEER. The CDR3 contains 14 residues. V was clipped by 0 bases and J by 5 bases, with 10 bases between them. The CDR3 sequence is CASSQDAGWETQYF. For the CDR3, the DNA is TGCGCCAGCAGCCAAGATGCGGGCTGGGAGACCCAGTACTTC.

V gene TRBV4-2 combines with J gene TRBJ2-3, with 8 bases that match TRBD2. The CDR3 extends over 15 amino acids. Germline CDR1 LGHNA, CDR2 YNFKEQ. Trimming cost V 5 bases and J 3 bases; bases outside gene matches: 7. DNA for the CDR3: TGTGCCAGCAGCTCCGGGGGGGCCGGGACAGATACGCAGTATTTT. Translated, it gives CASSSGGAGTDTQYF.

The chain recombines TRBV29-1 with TRBJ2-3, with D perhaps TRBD1 or TRBD2 (5 bases each). The germline V gene encodes CDR1 SQVTM and CDR2 ANQGSEA. The CDR3 spans 12 residues. V lost 2 bases, J lost 4 bases, and 7 bases lay in between. CDR3 DNA sequence: TGCAGCGTTGAATCGGGGCCAGATACGCAGTATTTT. This gives the protein CSVESGPDTQYF.

The gene calls are TRBV11-2 and TRBJ2-3; D is uncertain. This CDR3 has 13 residues. The ends were cut back, 3 bases at V and 0 bases at J, with 4 bases in the middle. Germline CDR1 reads SGHAT; CDR2 reads FQNNGV. The CDR3 DNA follows: TGTGCCAGCAGCTTCCCTAGCACAGATACGCAGTATTTT. Protein product: CASSFPSTDTQYF.

The chain combines TRBV5-4 with TRBJ1-6; possibly TRBD1 for D (5 bases). The CDR3 is 14 residues long. V dropped 0 bases and J dropped 10 bases, with 11 bases sitting between them. Germline V CDR1 and CDR2: SGHNT, YYREEE (reference sequence). DNA of the CDR3: TGTGCCAGCAGCTTGGACAGGCAGGTCTCACCCCTCCACTTT. Its protein is CASSLDRQVSPLHF.

V and J are TRBV29-1 and TRBJ2-3, with 7 positions matching TRBD2. The CDR3 runs to 14 residues. V shed 5 bases, J shed 4 bases, and the junction held 9 bases outside the gene matches. Germline values: CDR1 SQVTM, CDR2 ANQGSEA. The CDR3 protein is CSVRASGGSDTQYF. CDR3 coding DNA: TGCAGCGTTCGAGCTTCCGGGGGGTCAGATACGCAGTATTTT.

The chain carries TRBV7-2 and TRBJ2-7; 7 bases line up with TRBD1. This CDR3 spans 15 amino acids. V trimming: 5 bases; J trimming: 3 bases; junction bases outside the gene matches: 10. Germline V gene data show CDR1 as SGHTA and CDR2 as FQGNSA. This CDR3 is CASSLTGVLFYEQYF. CDR3 coding DNA: TGTGCCAGCAGCCTAACAGGGGTCCTTTTCTACGAGCAGTACTTC.

The genes are TRBV19 and TRBJ2-2; D call uncertain. V dropped 5 bases and J dropped 0 bases, with 10 bases sitting between them. The CDR3 sequence is 15 residues long. Germline V lookup: CDR1 LNHDA, CDR2 SQIVND (reference sequence). The DNA of the CDR3 is TGTGCCAGTAGTCCTTGGGGTACGAACACCGGGGAGCTGTTTTTT. Its protein is CASSPWGTNTGELFF.

With respect to this clone: Within the sample, other DNA sequences also encode this same CDR3. V usage is TRBV18 and J usage is TRBJ1-5; 9 nucleotides align to TRBD1. Germline trimming cut 0 bases from V and 3 bases from J; bases unmatched to any gene: 3. CDR3 length: 16 residues. Per the germline V gene, CDR1 is KGHSH and CDR2 is LQKENI. The CDR3 DNA reads as TGTGCCAGCTCACCACCGGGACAGGGTCCCAATCAGCCCCAGCATTTT. Translated: CASSPPGQGPNQPQHF.

This clone showed up just a few times. The V and J genes are TRBV10-1 and TRBJ1-3; the D gene is possibly TRBD1 (5 bases). Trimming left V 7 bases short and J 2 bases short, with 9 bases between. In germline, CDR1 is WNHNN, CDR2 SYGVQD (reference sequence). The CDR3 sequence is 13 residues long. Here the CDR3 DNA reads TGCGCCAGCATGGAGGGGACTGGAAACACCATATATTTT. This gives the protein CASMEGTGNTIYF.

This chain joins TRBV7-2 and TRBJ2-3; D gene ambiguous. The CDR3 totals 14 residues. V lost 0 bases and J 2 bases, leaving 6 bases between the germline ends. Germline lookup yields CDR1 SGHTA and CDR2 FQGNSA. The CDR3 reads CASSLAMTTDTQYF. CDR3 nucleotides: TGTGCCAGCAGCTTAGCCATGACCACAGATACGCAGTATTTT.

The V and J genes are TRBV2 and TRBJ1-3, with 8 bases matching TRBD1. Germline lookup yields CDR1 SNHLY and CDR2 FYNNEI. V lost 7 bases and J lost 0; bases outside the gene matches: 5. The CDR3 runs to 15 residues. As DNA, the CDR3 is TGTGCCAGCAACCAGGGGGCCACCTCTGGAAACACCATATATTTT. This encodes CASNQGATSGNTIYF.

The rearrangement joins TRBV4-3 to TRBJ2-1; 9 positions match TRBD1. Losses at the gene ends were 4 bases for V and 9 bases for J; bases not matched to a gene: 16. The germline CDR1 and CDR2 sequences are LGHNA and YSLEER. The length of the CDR3 is 17 residues. CDR3 nucleotides: TGCGCCAGCAGCCCCCTCAGCCCGGGACAGGGTGGAAGTGAGCAGTTCTTC. Encoded protein: CASSPLSPGQGGSEQFF.

The chain has TRBV5-4 and TRBJ2-3, with TRBD1 identical over 11 bases. The germline V gene encodes CDR1 SGHNT and CDR2 YYREEE (reference sequence). Trimming cost V 4 bases and J 6 bases; bases outside gene matches: 10. The CDR3 has 16 residues. CDR3 region: CASSGTGGSAKDTQYF. The CDR3 DNA is TGTGCCAGCAGCGGGACAGGGGGAAGTGCTAAGGATACGCAGTATTTT.